Sequencing of this T cell receptor (beta chain) was carried out in a study of blood T cell repertoires in COVID-19. In the original workflow: Counts of nucleated cells, estimated from reference gene primer amplification, were obtained. Measured with immunoSEQ multiplex PCR; TCRdb has only the in-frame clones, and not every one. For V, J and clone size, that table is used; D and trimming come from the DNA. The sample has approximately 190,000 clones, roughly 85% seen once. Germline-derived CDR1 and CDR2 are SGHDT and YYEEEE. The CDR3 is made up of 12 amino acids. The V and J ends lost 1 base and 7 bases respectively, with 8 bases between them. A single count supports this clone.

This sequence joins TRBV5-6 and TRBJ1-1; D uncertain. The sequenced sample consisted of peripheral blood. This TCR was recovered from a man between 60 and 75 years old with active or convalescent COVID-19. In DNA, the CDR3 is TGTGCCAGCAGCTTGTTCGGGGTTGAAGCTTTCTTT. Encoded protein: CASSLFGVEAFF.